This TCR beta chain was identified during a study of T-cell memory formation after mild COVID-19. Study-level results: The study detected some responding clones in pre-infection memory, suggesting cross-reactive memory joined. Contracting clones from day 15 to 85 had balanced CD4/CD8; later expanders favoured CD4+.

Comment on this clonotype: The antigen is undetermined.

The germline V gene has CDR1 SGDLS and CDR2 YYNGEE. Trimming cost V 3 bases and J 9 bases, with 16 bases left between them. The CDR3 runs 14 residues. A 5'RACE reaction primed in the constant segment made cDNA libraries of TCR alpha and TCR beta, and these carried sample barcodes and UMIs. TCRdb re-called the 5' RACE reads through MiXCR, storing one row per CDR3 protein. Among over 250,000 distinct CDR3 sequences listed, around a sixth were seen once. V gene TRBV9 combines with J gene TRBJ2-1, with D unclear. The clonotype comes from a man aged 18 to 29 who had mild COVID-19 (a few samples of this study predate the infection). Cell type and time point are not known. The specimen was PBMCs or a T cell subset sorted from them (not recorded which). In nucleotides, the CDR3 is TGTGCCAGCAGCGGCCTCAGCTCGTACGGTGAGCAGTTCTTC. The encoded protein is CASSGLSSYGEQFF.